This is a list of T cell receptor beta chains from one sample in a study of OX40 agonist ivuxolimab in advanced cancers. The protocol was immunoSEQ multiplex PCR, while the TCRdb copy is restricted to in-frame clones and leaves out a portion. The table has more than 45,000 clones, approximately 81% seen once. The input for sequencing was CD4+ or CD8+ T cells sorted from blood, taken in a trial of the OX40 agonist ivuxolimab. The receptors stem from an adult with an advanced solid tumor such as melanoma, head and neck, liver or kidney cancer. Each CDR3 is given with its conserved first and last residue. The D gene is left open where the match is weak. Clone sizes are given selectively: once, few, many, or a class where the clone is expanded.

j_call: TRBJ1-5; v_call: TRBV2; clone_size: NA; d_call: NA; cdr3_nt: TGTGCCAGCAGGAACAGGGAGGGTAATCAGCCCCAGCATTTT; cdr3_aa: CASRNREGNQPQHF
j_call: TRBJ1-2; v_call: TRBV28; clone_size: NA; d_call: NA; cdr3_nt: TGTGCCAGCAGTTTAAGTATGGCGGGGGGGATCTATGGCTACACCTTC; cdr3_aa: CASSLSMAGGIYGYTF
j_call: TRBJ2-5; v_call: TRBV11-1; clone_size: NA; d_call: TRBD1; cdr3_nt: TGTGCCAGCAGAACGGGACAGGGGGCTTTGGAGACCCAGTACTTC; cdr3_aa: CASRTGQGALETQYF
j_call: TRBJ2-1; v_call: TRBV21-1; clone_size: once; d_call: NA; cdr3_nt: TGTGCCAGCAGCAAAGCCCCGCAGGGTCGACTAGCGGGAGGTACTGGCGAGCAGTTCTTC; cdr3_aa: CASSKAPQGRLAGGTGEQFF
j_call: TRBJ2-7; v_call: TRBV25-1; clone_size: NA; d_call: NA; cdr3_nt: TGTGCCAGCACCAGGGACCTACACGAGCAGTACTTC; cdr3_aa: CASTRDLHEQYF
j_call: TRBJ1-3; v_call: TRBV6-6; clone_size: NA; d_call: NA; cdr3_nt: TGTGCCAGCAGTTACTCAGAAAGTGGAAACACCATATATTTT; cdr3_aa: CASSYSESGNTIYF
j_call: TRBJ2-2; v_call: TRBV2; clone_size: NA; d_call: NA; cdr3_nt: TGTGCCAGCAGTGGTAGGGTCGGCACCGGGGAGCTGTTTTTT; cdr3_aa: CASSGRVGTGELFF
j_call: TRBJ1-2; v_call: TRBV19; clone_size: medium-sized; d_call: NA; cdr3_nt: TGTGCCAGTAGCCCTGGACAGAATTATGGCTACACCTTC; cdr3_aa: CASSPGQNYGYTF
j_call: TRBJ1-5; v_call: TRBV4-3; clone_size: NA; d_call: NA; cdr3_nt: TGCGCCAGCAGCCAAGATAGACAGCCCATCCAGCCCCAGCATTTT; cdr3_aa: CASSQDRQPIQPQHF
j_call: TRBJ2-3; v_call: TRBV5-4; clone_size: NA; d_call: TRBD2; cdr3_nt: TGTGCCAGCAGCTTTAGAGCGGGAGCGGATACGCAGTATTTT; cdr3_aa: CASSFRAGADTQYF
j_call: TRBJ2-1; v_call: TRBV28; clone_size: NA; d_call: TRBD1; cdr3_nt: TGTGCCAGCCGAATACAGGGGGCCGGTGAGCAGTTCTTC; cdr3_aa: CASRIQGAGEQFF
j_call: TRBJ2-7; v_call: TRBV11-3; clone_size: NA; d_call: NA; cdr3_nt: TGTGCCAGCAGCTTAGCGGACCTCTCCTACGAGCAGTACTTC; cdr3_aa: CASSLADLSYEQYF
j_call: TRBJ1-1; v_call: TRBV12-5; clone_size: NA; d_call: NA; cdr3_nt: TGTGCTAGTGGTTTGGTACGCCTCGGGACTGAAGCTTTCTTT; cdr3_aa: CASGLVRLGTEAFF
j_call: TRBJ2-1; v_call: TRBV20-1; clone_size: many; d_call: NA; cdr3_nt: TGCAGTGCTAGAGACAGGAATGAGCAGTTCTTC; cdr3_aa: CSARDRNEQFF
j_call: TRBJ2-1; v_call: TRBV7-9; clone_size: NA; d_call: NA; cdr3_nt: TGTGCCAGCAGCTTAGGTTCCTACAATGAGCAGTTCTTC; cdr3_aa: CASSLGSYNEQFF
j_call: TRBJ2-7; v_call: TRBV19; clone_size: NA; d_call: TRBD1; cdr3_nt: TGTGCCAGTAGAATGACAGGGGAAAGAAACGAGCAGTACTTC; cdr3_aa: CASRMTGERNEQYF
j_call: TRBJ2-1; v_call: TRBV7-3; clone_size: once; d_call: NA; cdr3_nt: TGTGCCAGCAGCCACTCAGGGCCAAACAATGAGCAGTTCTTC; cdr3_aa: CASSHSGPNNEQFF
j_call: TRBJ2-7; v_call: TRBV14; clone_size: NA; d_call: TRBD2; cdr3_nt: TGTGCCAGCAGCCAAGATAATGGAGGTGGACTAGCGGGAGGTGCAAACGTCTACGAGCAGTACTTC; cdr3_aa: CASSQDNGGGLAGGANVYEQYF
j_call: TRBJ1-1; v_call: TRBV7-9; clone_size: NA; d_call: NA; cdr3_nt: TGTGCCAGCAGCTTGGGGAGTCTGGGGATCCCGGAAGAGGCTTTCTTT; cdr3_aa: CASSLGSLGIPEEAFF
j_call: TRBJ1-5; v_call: TRBV18; clone_size: once; d_call: NA; cdr3_nt: TGTGCCAGCTCACACAGGGATAGCAATCAGCCCCAGCATTTT; cdr3_aa: CASSHRDSNQPQHF
j_call: TRBJ2-7; v_call: TRBV7-8; clone_size: NA; d_call: TRBD2; cdr3_nt: TGTGCCAGCAGCTTAGCGGTCACTAGCGGGAGGGAGGAGCAGTACTTC; cdr3_aa: CASSLAVTSGREEQYF
j_call: TRBJ1-1; v_call: TRBV29-1; clone_size: NA; d_call: NA; cdr3_nt: TGCAGCGTTGAAAATCGGGCTGAAGCTTTCTTT; cdr3_aa: CSVENRAEAFF
j_call: TRBJ1-1; v_call: TRBV10-1; clone_size: few; d_call: NA; cdr3_nt: TGCGCCAGCAGTGTAGAAACAAACACTGAAGCTTTCTTT; cdr3_aa: CASSVETNTEAFF
j_call: TRBJ2-7; v_call: TRBV11-2; clone_size: once; d_call: TRBD2; cdr3_nt: TGTGCCAGCAGCAGGACTAGCGGGAGTAATCCCCTCAGCGAGCAGTACTTC; cdr3_aa: CASSRTSGSNPLSEQYF
j_call: TRBJ2-5; v_call: TRBV5-1; clone_size: NA; d_call: TRBD2; cdr3_nt: TGCGCCAGCAGCTTACAAGCGGGGGGGCGGGAGACCCAGTACTTC; cdr3_aa: CASSLQAGGRETQYF
j_call: TRBJ2-2; v_call: TRBV7-9; clone_size: NA; d_call: TRBD2; cdr3_nt: TGTGCCAGCCCGGCGGGAGTTGAGACCGGGGAGCTGTTTTTT; cdr3_aa: CASPAGVETGELFF
j_call: TRBJ2-1; v_call: TRBV2; clone_size: NA; d_call: NA; cdr3_nt: TGTGCCAGCCTAGCGAGCTCCTACAATGAGCAGTTCTTC; cdr3_aa: CASLASSYNEQFF
j_call: TRBJ2-1; v_call: TRBV29-1; clone_size: NA; d_call: TRBD2; cdr3_nt: TGCAGCGTTGAAAGCGGGAGGGCCGAAGAGCAGTTCTTC; cdr3_aa: CSVESGRAEEQFF
j_call: TRBJ2-7; v_call: TRBV18; clone_size: NA; d_call: TRBD2; cdr3_nt: TGTGCCAGCTCACCGGGGGGGAGCGGCTACGAGCAGTACTTC; cdr3_aa: CASSPGGSGYEQYF
j_call: TRBJ2-7; v_call: TRBV11-2; clone_size: NA; d_call: NA; cdr3_nt: TGTGCCAGCAGCTTAGGAGTTGGGACTCCCTACGAGCAGTACTTC; cdr3_aa: CASSLGVGTPYEQYF
j_call: TRBJ1-2; v_call: TRBV7-9; clone_size: NA; d_call: NA; cdr3_nt: TGTGCCAGCAGCTTAGCGCCCTCAGGCATCTATGGCTACACCTTC; cdr3_aa: CASSLAPSGIYGYTF
j_call: TRBJ1-5; v_call: TRBV10-3; clone_size: NA; d_call: NA; cdr3_nt: TGTGCCATCAGTGAAGAAAAAGTTCAGCCCCAGCATTTT; cdr3_aa: CAISEEKVQPQHF
j_call: TRBJ2-4; v_call: TRBV7-2; clone_size: NA; d_call: TRBD2; cdr3_nt: TGTGCCAGCAGCCCACAATCCGGGACTAGCGGGAAAAACATTCAGTACTTC; cdr3_aa: CASSPQSGTSGKNIQYF
j_call: TRBJ2-3; v_call: TRBV29-1; clone_size: NA; d_call: NA; cdr3_nt: TGCAGCGTTTTAGCGGAGACAGTAGATACGCAGTATTTT; cdr3_aa: CSVLAETVDTQYF
j_call: TRBJ2-3; v_call: TRBV4-1; clone_size: NA; d_call: TRBD2; cdr3_nt: TGCGCCAGCAGCCCATCCGCGGGAGACGGCACAGATACGCAGTATTTT; cdr3_aa: CASSPSAGDGTDTQYF
j_call: TRBJ1-5; v_call: TRBV2; clone_size: NA; d_call: NA; cdr3_nt: TGTGCCAGCAGTGTCACAGGGCAGTGGGGCAATCAGCCCCAGCATTTT; cdr3_aa: CASSVTGQWGNQPQHF
j_call: TRBJ2-1; v_call: TRBV27; clone_size: NA; d_call: TRBD2; cdr3_nt: TGTGCCAGCGGTAGCGGGAGCTACAATGAGCAGTTCTTC; cdr3_aa: CASGSGSYNEQFF
j_call: TRBJ1-1; v_call: TRBV5-1; clone_size: NA; d_call: NA; cdr3_nt: TGCGCCAGCAGCTCCGGTCCAACGAACACTGAAGCTTTCTTT; cdr3_aa: CASSSGPTNTEAFF
j_call: TRBJ1-2; v_call: TRBV7-2; clone_size: once; d_call: NA; cdr3_nt: TGTGCCAGCAGCCCGCGGACCTTGGATGGCTACACCTTC; cdr3_aa: CASSPRTLDGYTF
j_call: TRBJ2-1; v_call: TRBV10-3; clone_size: NA; d_call: TRBD2; cdr3_nt: TGTGCCATCAGTGGTACGGGAGGATTATATGAGCAGTTCTTC; cdr3_aa: CAISGTGGLYEQFF
j_call: TRBJ1-4; v_call: TRBV6-1; clone_size: NA; d_call: NA; cdr3_nt: TGTGCCAGCAGTGAAGCGACTAGGGTCCCGGAAAAACTGTTTTTT; cdr3_aa: CASSEATRVPEKLFF
j_call: TRBJ2-7; v_call: TRBV5-1; clone_size: NA; d_call: NA; cdr3_nt: TGCGCCAGCAGCTTGGAAACCTACGAGCAGTACTTC; cdr3_aa: CASSLETYEQYF
j_call: TRBJ2-7; v_call: TRBV11-3; clone_size: NA; d_call: NA; cdr3_nt: TGTGCCAGCAGCATAACAGGGTCCTACGAGCAGTACTTC; cdr3_aa: CASSITGSYEQYF